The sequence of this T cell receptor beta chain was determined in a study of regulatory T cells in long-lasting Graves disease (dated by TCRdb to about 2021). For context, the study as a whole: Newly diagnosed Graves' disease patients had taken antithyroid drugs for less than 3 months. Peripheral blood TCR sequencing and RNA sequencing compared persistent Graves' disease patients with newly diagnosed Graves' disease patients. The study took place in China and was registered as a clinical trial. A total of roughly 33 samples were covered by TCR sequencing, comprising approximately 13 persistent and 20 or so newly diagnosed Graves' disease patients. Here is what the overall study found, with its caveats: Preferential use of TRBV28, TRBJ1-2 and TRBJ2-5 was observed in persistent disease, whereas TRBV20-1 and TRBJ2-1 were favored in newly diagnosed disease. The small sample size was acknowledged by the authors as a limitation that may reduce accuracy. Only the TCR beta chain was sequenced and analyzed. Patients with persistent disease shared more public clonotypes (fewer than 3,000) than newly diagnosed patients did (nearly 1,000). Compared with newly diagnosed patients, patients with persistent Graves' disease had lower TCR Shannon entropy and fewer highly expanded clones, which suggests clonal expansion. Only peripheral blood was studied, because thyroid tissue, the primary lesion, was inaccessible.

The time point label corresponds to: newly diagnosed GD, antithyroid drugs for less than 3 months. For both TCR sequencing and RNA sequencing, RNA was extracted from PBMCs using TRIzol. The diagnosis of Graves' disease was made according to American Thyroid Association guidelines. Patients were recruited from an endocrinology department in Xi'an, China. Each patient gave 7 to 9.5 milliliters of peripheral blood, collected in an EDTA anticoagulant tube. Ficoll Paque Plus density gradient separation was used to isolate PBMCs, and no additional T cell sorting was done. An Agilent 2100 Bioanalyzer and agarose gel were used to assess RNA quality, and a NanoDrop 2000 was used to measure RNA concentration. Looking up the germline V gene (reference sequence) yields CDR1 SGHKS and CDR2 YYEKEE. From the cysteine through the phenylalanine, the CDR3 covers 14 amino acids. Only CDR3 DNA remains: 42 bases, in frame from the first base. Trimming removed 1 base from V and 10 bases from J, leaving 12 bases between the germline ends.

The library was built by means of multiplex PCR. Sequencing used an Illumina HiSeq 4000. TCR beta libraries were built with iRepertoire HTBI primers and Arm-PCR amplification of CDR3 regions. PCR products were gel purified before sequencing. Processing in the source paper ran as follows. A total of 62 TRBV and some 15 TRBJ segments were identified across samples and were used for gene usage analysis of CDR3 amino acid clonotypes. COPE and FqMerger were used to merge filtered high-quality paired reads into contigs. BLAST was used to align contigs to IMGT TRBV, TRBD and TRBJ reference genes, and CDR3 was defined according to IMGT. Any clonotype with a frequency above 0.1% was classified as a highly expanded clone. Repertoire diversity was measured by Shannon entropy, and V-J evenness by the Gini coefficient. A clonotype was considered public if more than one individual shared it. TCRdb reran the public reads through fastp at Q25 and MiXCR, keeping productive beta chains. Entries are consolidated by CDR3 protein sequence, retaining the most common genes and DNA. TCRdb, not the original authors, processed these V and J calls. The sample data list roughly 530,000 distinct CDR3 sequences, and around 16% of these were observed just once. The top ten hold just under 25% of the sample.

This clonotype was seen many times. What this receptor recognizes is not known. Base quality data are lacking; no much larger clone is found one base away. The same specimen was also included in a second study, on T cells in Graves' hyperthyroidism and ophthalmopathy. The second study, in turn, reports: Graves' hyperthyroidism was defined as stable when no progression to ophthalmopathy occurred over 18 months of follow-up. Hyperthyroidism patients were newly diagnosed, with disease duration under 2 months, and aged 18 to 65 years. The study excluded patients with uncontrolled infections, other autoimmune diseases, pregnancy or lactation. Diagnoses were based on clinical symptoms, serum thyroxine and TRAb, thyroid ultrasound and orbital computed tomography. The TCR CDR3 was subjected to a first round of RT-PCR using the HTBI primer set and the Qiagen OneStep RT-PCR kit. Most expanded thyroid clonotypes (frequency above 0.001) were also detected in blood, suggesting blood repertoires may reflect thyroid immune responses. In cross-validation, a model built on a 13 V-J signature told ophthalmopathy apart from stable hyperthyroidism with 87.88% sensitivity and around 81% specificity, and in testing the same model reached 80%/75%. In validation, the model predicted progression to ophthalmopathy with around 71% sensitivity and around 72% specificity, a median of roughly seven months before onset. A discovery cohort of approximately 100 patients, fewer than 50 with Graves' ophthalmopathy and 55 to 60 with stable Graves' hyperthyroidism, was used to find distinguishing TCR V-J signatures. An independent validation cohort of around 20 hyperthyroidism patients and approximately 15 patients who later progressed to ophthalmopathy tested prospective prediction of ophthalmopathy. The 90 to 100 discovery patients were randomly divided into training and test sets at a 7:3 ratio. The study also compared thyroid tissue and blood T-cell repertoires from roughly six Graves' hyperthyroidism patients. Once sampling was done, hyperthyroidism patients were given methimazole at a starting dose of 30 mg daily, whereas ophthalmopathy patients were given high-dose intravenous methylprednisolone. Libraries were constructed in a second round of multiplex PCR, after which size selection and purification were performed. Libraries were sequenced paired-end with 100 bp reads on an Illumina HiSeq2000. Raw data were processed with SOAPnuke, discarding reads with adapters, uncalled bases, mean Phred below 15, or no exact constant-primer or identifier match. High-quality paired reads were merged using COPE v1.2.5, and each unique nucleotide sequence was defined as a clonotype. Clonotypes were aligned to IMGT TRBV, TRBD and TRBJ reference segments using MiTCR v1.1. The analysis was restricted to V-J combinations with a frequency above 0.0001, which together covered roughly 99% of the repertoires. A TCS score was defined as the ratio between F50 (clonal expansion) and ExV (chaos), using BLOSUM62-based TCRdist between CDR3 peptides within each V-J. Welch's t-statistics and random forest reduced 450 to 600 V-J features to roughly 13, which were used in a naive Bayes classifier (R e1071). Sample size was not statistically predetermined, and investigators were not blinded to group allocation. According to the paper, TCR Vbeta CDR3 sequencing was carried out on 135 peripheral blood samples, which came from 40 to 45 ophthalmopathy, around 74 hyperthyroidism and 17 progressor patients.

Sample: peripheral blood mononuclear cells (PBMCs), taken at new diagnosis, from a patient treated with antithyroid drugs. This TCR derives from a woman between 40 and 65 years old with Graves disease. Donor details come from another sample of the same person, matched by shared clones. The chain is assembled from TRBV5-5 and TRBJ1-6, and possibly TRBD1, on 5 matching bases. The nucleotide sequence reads TGTGCCAGCAGCTTGAGAGTCAGGGACTCACCCCTCCACTTT. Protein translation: CASSLRVRDSPLHF.